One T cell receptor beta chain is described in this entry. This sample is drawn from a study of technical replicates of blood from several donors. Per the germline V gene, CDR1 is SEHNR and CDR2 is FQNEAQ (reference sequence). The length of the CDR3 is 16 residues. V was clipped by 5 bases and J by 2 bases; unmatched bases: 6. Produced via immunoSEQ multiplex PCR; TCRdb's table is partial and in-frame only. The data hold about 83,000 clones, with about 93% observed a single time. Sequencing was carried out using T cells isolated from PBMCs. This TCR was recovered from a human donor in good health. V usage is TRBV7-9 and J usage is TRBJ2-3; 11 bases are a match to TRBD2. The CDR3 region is CASSLVAGGHTDTQYF. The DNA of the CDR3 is TGTGCCAGCAGCCTCGTAGCGGGGGGGCACACAGATACGCAGTATTTT.